This TCR beta chain emerged from a study of OX40 agonist ivuxolimab in advanced cancers. Across the whole study: Patients enrolled in dose escalation were diagnosed with hepatocellular carcinoma, melanoma, renal cell or head and neck cancer.

The V gene lost 3 bases and the J gene lost 8 bases, with 14 bases spanning the gap. Germline V gene sequence: CDR1 MNHEY, CDR2 SMNVEV (reference sequence). The length of the CDR3 is 13 residues. This clone appeared a few times. Only in-frame clones appear in the TCRdb table, and some are missing; sequencing was by immunoSEQ multiplex PCR. The sample carries about 34,000 clones, about four fifths recorded once. The sequences come from CD4+ or CD8+ T cells sorted from blood, collected in a trial of the OX40 agonist ivuxolimab. The J gene is TRBJ2-7, the V gene TRBV27, with D hard to call. This clonotype originated in an adult with an advanced solid tumor such as melanoma, head and neck, liver or kidney cancer. CDR3 bases: TGTGCCAGCAGTTTGCGGCCTCCTCCCCAGCAGTACTTC. This gives the protein CASSLRPPPQQYF.